Listed below are T cell receptor beta chains from one sample, sequenced in a study of T cell responses to AZD1222 COVID-19 vaccine. TCRdb's copy holds only in-frame clones and misses some; the assay was immunoSEQ multiplex PCR. The profile covers 130,000 to 150,000 clones, with about 90% appearing a single time and approximately 5.2% taken by the ten largest. Sample: peripheral blood, taken on day 0 of AZD1222 vaccination. The source is an adult in good health. Each CDR3 is given with its conserved first and last residue. D genes are given only for firm matches. Size tells how often a clone was seen (once, few, many) or the class of an expanded clone, and some rows leave it out.

size,J,V,D,DNA,CDR3
.,TRBJ1-1,TRBV6-5,.,TGTGCCAGCAGAAACGGTGGGTCGGCTTTCTTT,CASRNGGSAFF
.,TRBJ1-2,TRBV27,TRBD1,TGTGCCAGCAGCCCGACGGGGACAGGGGTCTATGGCTACACCTTC,CASSPTGTGVYGYTF
.,TRBJ2-3,TRBV7-3,.,TGTGCCAGCAGCTTAATGATAACAGATACGCAGTATTTT,CASSLMITDTQYF
.,TRBJ2-2,TRBV11-1,TRBD1,TGTGCCAGCAGCGACCGGGACAGGGAGACCGGGGAGCTGTTTTTT,CASSDRDRETGELFF
.,TRBJ1-2,TRBV4-3,.,TGCGCCAGCAGCCAAGCTCTCCGTAGTTATGGCTACACCTTC,CASSQALRSYGYTF
.,TRBJ2-7,TRBV27,.,TGTGCCAGCAGTTTCCCCGGCTCCTACGAGCAGTACTTC,CASSFPGSYEQYF
once,TRBJ2-7,TRBV11-3,TRBD2,TGTGCCAGCGCGAGCGGGAGTAGCCCCTACGAGCAGTACTTC,CASASGSSPYEQYF
.,TRBJ2-1,TRBV7-3,TRBD2,TGTGCCAGCAGCGCGGGACTAGCTTCCTACAATGAGCAGTTCTTC,CASSAGLASYNEQFF
.,TRBJ2-7,TRBV15,.,TGTGCCACCAGCAGTCCCCGGACAGCCTTTTCCTACGAGCAGTACTTC,CATSSPRTAFSYEQYF
.,TRBJ2-1,TRBV12-3/TRBV12-4,.,TGTGCCAGCAGTCTAAGACTAGAACAGTTCTTC,CASSLRLEQFF
.,TRBJ2-7,TRBV2,TRBD1,TGTGCCAGCAGGAGATCGGGACAGGGGAACTACGAGCAGTACTTC,CASRRSGQGNYEQYF
.,TRBJ2-5,TRBV7-6,.,TGTGCCAGCAGCTTAAGTACTACGAGCGGGGAGACCCAGTACTTC,CASSLSTTSGETQYF
.,TRBJ1-1,TRBV10-2,TRBD1,TGCGCCTCCACAGGGGGGGTGAACACTGAAGCTTTCTTT,CASTGGVNTEAFF
.,TRBJ1-5,TRBV7-9,TRBD1,TGTGCCAGCAGCTTAGACCCTACAGGGGCCAGCAATCAGCCCCAGCATTTT,CASSLDPTGASNQPQHF
.,TRBJ2-1,TRBV4-2,TRBD2,TGTGCCAGCAGCCAGCGGGGGGGCTACAATGAGCAGTTCTTC,CASSQRGGYNEQFF
.,TRBJ1-5,TRBV5-8,TRBD1,TGTGCCAGCAGCCTAGGGACAGGGGTGGGCAATCAGCCCCAGCATTTT,CASSLGTGVGNQPQHF
.,TRBJ1-2,TRBV7-2,.,TGTGCCAGCAGCTTTACAGGGTACGGCTACACCTTC,CASSFTGYGYTF
.,TRBJ1-2,TRBV7-9,TRBD1,TGTGCCAGCACCTTGACAGGGGTAAAATATGGCTACACCTTC,CASTLTGVKYGYTF
.,TRBJ2-2,TRBV6-5,.,TGTGCCAGCAGTCCAGGTTGGGACACCGGGGAGCTGTTTTTT,CASSPGWDTGELFF
.,TRBJ2-1,TRBV28,.,TGTGCCAGCACCTTCACTCCTAGCTTTGAGCAGTTCTTC,CASTFTPSFEQFF
.,TRBJ2-5,TRBV20-1,TRBD2,TGCAGTGCTAGTCTCGGGACTAGCGGGGGTAGGATGGAGACCCAGTACTTC,CSASLGTSGGRMETQYF
.,TRBJ2-1,TRBV5-1,.,TGCGCCAGCAGCGTGGGAGCGGAATTGGAGCAGTTCTTC,CASSVGAELEQFF
.,TRBJ2-1,TRBV6-2/TRBV6-3,.,TGTGCCAGCAGTTCCCCGGGACGGTCGAGCTACAATGAGCAGTTCTTC,CASSSPGRSSYNEQFF
.,TRBJ2-3,TRBV6-5,.,TGTGCCAGCCAAAGGAGCGCGGCGGCAGATACGCAGTATTTT,CASQRSAAADTQYF
once,TRBJ2-1,TRBV9,TRBD1,TGTGCCAGCAGCGGAACCGCAGGGGGTCGAGCGTCGGGTGAGCAGTTCTTC,CASSGTAGGRASGEQFF
.,TRBJ2-7,TRBV7-8,.,TGTGCCAGCAGCTTAGGGTCCAGGGACGACTACGAGCAGTACTTC,CASSLGSRDDYEQYF
.,TRBJ1-2,TRBV5-4,.,TGTGCCAGCAGCCGGTCTTGGGGGGAGGCGAACTATGGCTACACCTTC,CASSRSWGEANYGYTF
.,TRBJ2-5,TRBV5-1,.,TGCGCCAGCAGCTTGGCTAGCTGGGAAGAGACCCAGTACTTC,CASSLASWEETQYF
.,TRBJ2-7,TRBV6-5,.,TGTGCCAGCAGTTACGCCTCCTTGTACTACGAGCAGTACTTC,CASSYASLYYEQYF
.,TRBJ2-4,TRBV9,TRBD2,TGTGCCAGCAGCGGGGAGGGCCTTGCCAAAAACATTCAGTACTTC,CASSGEGLAKNIQYF
.,TRBJ2-5,TRBV28,TRBD2,TGTGCCAGCAGCCCCAGGAGCGGGGGTGACCAAGAGACCCAGTACTTC,CASSPRSGGDQETQYF
.,TRBJ1-4,TRBV5-6,.,TGTGCCAGCAGCTTTTTGGGGGTAACCGAAAAACTGTTTTTT,CASSFLGVTEKLFF
.,TRBJ1-1,TRBV11-2,.,TGTGCCAGCAGCTCTCCCCCTAATGAAGCTTTCTTT,CASSSPPNEAFF
.,TRBJ1-2,TRBV28,.,TGTGCCAGCAGTTTAACGGGGGCGAGTGGCTACACCTTC,CASSLTGASGYTF
.,TRBJ1-1,TRBV28,.,TGTGCCAGCAGTTCCGGGATCACTGAAGCTTTCTTT,CASSSGITEAFF
.,TRBJ1-2,TRBV7-2,.,TGTGCCAGCAGCCTTCCCTCGGGGATCGGTAGCTATGGCTACACCTTC,CASSLPSGIGSYGYTF
.,TRBJ1-1,TRBV3-1/TRBV3-2,.,TGTGCCAGCAGCCAAGAAGTGCCCGGGGTAACTGAAGCTTTCTTT,CASSQEVPGVTEAFF
.,TRBJ2-1,TRBV7-9,.,TGTGCCAGCAGCTTAGACAGAAAGGTTTCCTACAATGAGCAGTTCTTC,CASSLDRKVSYNEQFF
.,TRBJ2-3,TRBV28,TRBD2,TGTGCCAGCAGCCCTGGACACGGACTAGCGGGAGATGCCGGGGAAACAGATACGCAGTATTTT,CASSPGHGLAGDAGETDTQYF
.,TRBJ2-1,TRBV7-3,.,TGTGCCAGCAGCCCTCCCATTGGCGGAGGGAATGAGCAGTTCTTC,CASSPPIGGGNEQFF
.,TRBJ1-5,TRBV9,.,TGTGCCAGCAGCGTAGGTTCCGGATCAGTGGCCCAGCATTTT,CASSVGSGSVAQHF
.,TRBJ1-2,TRBV5-1,TRBD1,TGCGCCAGCAGCTTGGCTACAGGGGTGGGCTACACCTTC,CASSLATGVGYTF
.,TRBJ1-5,TRBV19,TRBD1,TGTGCCAGTAGTCTAGAGGGGGCAGGACAGCCCCAGCATTTT,CASSLEGAGQPQHF
many,TRBJ2-2,TRBV12-5,TRBD2,TGTGCTAGTGGTGGCCGGCTACGCGGCCTAGCGGGAGCCGGGGAGCTGTTTTTT,CASGGRLRGLAGAGELFF
once,TRBJ1-2,TRBV6-5,.,TGTGCCAGCAGTTACAGGGCAACTAACTATGGCTACACCTTC,CASSYRATNYGYTF
.,TRBJ1-2,TRBV6-5,.,TGTGCCAGCAGTTTAGGGGGCTATGGCTACACCTTC,CASSLGGYGYTF
.,TRBJ1-2,TRBV6-5,.,TGTGCCAGCAGTCCCGCTGGACCTAACTATGGCTACACCTTC,CASSPAGPNYGYTF
.,TRBJ2-6,TRBV11-3,.,TGTGCCAGCAGCTTAGAATTTAGGACATGGGCCCCTGGGGCCAACGTCCTGACTTTC,CASSLEFRTWAPGANVLTF
.,TRBJ2-3,TRBV7-6,.,TGTGCCAGCAGCACGCCTGCAGGCACAGATACGCAGTATTTT,CASSTPAGTDTQYF
.,TRBJ2-4,TRBV19,.,TGTGCCAGTGAGAAACCCGCTTTCTTCGACGACATCCGCCACTTC,CASEKPAFFDDIRHF
.,TRBJ2-2,TRBV2,.,TGTGCCAGCAGTGAACCTCCCACCGGGGAGCTGTTTTTT,CASSEPPTGELFF